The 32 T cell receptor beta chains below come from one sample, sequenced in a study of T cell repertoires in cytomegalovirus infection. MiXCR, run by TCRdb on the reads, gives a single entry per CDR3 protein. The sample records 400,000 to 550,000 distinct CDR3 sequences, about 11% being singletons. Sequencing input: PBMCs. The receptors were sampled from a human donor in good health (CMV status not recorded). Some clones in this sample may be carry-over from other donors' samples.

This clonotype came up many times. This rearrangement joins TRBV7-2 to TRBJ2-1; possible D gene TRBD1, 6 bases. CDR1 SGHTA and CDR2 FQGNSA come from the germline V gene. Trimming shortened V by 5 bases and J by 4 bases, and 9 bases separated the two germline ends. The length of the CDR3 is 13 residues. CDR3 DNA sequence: TGTGCCAGCAGCCCACAGGGTTACAATGAGCAGTTCTTC. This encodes CASSPQGYNEQFF.

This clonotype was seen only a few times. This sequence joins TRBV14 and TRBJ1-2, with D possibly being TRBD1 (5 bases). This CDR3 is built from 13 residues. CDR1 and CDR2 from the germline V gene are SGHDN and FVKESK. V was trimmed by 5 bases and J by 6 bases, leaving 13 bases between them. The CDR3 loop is CASSGGRRDGYTF. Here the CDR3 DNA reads TGTGCCAGCAGCGGGGGACGGCGCGATGGCTACACCTTC.

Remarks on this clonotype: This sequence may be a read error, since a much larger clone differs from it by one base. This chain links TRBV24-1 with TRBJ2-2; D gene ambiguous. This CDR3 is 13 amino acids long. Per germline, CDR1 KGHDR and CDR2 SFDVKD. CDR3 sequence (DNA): TGTGCCACCAGTGGTGTGAACACCTGGGAGCTGTTTTTT. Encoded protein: CATSGVNTWELFF.

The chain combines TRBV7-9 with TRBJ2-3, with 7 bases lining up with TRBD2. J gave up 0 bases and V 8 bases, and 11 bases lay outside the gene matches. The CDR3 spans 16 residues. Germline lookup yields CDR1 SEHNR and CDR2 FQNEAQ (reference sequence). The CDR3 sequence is CASFGTARGSTDTQYF. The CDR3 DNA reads TGTGCCAGCTTCGGGACGGCGCGGGGGAGCACAGATACGCAGTATTTT.

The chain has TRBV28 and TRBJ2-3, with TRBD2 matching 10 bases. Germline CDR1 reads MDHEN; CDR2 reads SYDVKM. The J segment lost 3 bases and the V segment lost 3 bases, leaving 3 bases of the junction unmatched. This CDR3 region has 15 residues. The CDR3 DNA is TGTGCCAGCAGTTTCGGGACTAGCGTGACAGATACGCAGTATTTT. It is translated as CASSFGTSVTDTQYF.

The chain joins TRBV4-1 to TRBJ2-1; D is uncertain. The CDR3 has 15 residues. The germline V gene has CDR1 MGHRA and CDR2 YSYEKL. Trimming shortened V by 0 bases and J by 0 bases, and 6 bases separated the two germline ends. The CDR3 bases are TGCGCCAGCAGCCAAGATCTTCCCTCCTACAATGAGCAGTTCTTC. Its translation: CASSQDLPSYNEQFF.

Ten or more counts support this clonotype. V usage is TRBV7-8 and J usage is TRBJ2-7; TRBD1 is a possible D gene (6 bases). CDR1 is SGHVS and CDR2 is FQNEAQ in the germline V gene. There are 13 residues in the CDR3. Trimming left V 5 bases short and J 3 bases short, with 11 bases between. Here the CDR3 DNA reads TGTGCCAGCAGCGTCGGACAGATCTACGAGCAGTACTTC. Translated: CASSVGQIYEQYF.

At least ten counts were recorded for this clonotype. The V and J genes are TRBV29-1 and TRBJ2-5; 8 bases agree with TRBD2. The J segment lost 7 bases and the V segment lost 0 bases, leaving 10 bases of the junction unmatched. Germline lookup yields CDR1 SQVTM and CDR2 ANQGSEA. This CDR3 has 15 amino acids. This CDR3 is CSVEDLRGARGTQYF. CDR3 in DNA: TGCAGCGTTGAAGATTTGCGGGGGGCGAGGGGGACCCAGTACTTC.

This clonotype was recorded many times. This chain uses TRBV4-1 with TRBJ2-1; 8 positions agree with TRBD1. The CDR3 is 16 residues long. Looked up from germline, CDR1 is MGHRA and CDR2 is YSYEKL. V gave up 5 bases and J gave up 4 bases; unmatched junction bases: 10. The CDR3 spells CASSSTAGGTYNEQFF. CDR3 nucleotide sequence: TGCGCCAGCAGCTCCACGGCAGGGGGCACTTACAATGAGCAGTTCTTC.

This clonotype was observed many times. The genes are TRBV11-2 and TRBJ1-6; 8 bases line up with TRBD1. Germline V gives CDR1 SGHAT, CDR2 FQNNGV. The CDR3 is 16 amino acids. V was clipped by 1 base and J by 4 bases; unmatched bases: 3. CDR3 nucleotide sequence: TGTGCCAGCAGCTTAGGGACAGGGCTTTATAATTCACCCCTCCACTTT. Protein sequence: CASSLGTGLYNSPLHF.

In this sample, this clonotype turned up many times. This CDR3 is CASSTGDRVAGHGYTF. The CDR3 DNA follows: TGTGCCAGTAGTACGGGGGACAGGGTGGCGGGCCACGGCTACACCTTC. This rearrangement joins TRBV19 to TRBJ1-2; 9 bases line up with TRBD1. Germline-derived CDR1 and CDR2 are LNHDA and SQIVND (reference sequence). J was trimmed by 8 bases and V by 4 bases; bases with no gene match: 14. CDR3 length: 16 residues.

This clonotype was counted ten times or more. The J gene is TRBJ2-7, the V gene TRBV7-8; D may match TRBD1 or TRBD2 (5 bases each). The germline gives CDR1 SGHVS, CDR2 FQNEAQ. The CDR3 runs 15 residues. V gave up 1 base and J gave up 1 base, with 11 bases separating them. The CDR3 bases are TGTGCCAGCAGCTTAGACAGGCCGGGGTCCTACGAGCAGTACTTC. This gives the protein CASSLDRPGSYEQYF.

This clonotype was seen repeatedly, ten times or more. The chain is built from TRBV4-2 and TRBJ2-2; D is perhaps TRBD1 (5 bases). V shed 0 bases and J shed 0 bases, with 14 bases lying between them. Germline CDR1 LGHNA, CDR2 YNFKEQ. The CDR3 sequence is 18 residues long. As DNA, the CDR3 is TGTGCCAGCAGCCAAGATGAGCCGACAGCAGCGAACACCGGGGAGCTGTTTTTT. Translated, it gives CASSQDEPTAANTGELFF.

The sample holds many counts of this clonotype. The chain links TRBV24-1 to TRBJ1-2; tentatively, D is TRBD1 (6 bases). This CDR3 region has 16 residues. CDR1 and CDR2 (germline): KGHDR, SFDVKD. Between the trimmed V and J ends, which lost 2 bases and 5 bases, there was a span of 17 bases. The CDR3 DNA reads TGTGCCACCAGTGATTCCGGAACAGGGCCCCCTTATGGCTACACCTTC. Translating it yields CATSDSGTGPPYGYTF.

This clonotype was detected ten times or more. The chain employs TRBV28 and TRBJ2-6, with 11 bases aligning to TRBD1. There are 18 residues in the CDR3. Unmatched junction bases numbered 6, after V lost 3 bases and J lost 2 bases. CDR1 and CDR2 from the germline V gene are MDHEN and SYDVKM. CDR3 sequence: CASSLLGQGATGANVLTF. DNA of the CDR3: TGTGCCAGCAGTTTGCTCGGACAGGGGGCTACTGGGGCCAACGTCCTGACTTTC.

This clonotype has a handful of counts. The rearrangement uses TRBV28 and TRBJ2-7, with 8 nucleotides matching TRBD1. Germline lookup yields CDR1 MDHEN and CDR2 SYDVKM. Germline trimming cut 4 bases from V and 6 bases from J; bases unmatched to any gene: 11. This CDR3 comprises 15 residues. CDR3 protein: CASSSLTGGNPEQYF. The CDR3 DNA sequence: TGTGCCAGCAGTTCCCTCACAGGGGGGAATCCCGAGCAGTACTTC.

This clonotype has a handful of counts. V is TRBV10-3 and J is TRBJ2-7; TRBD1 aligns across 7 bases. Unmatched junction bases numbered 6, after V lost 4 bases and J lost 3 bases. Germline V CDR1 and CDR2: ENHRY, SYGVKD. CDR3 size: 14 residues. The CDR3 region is CAISGTGKLYEQYF. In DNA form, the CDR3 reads TGTGCCATCAGTGGGACAGGCAAGCTCTACGAGCAGTACTTC.

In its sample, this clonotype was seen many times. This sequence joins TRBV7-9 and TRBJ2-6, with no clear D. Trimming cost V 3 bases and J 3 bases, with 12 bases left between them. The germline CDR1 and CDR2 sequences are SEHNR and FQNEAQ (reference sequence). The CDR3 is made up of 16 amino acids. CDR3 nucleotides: TGTGCCAGCAGCTTCGGTAGTCAGCTTGGGGCCAACGTCCTGACTTTC. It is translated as CASSFGSQLGANVLTF. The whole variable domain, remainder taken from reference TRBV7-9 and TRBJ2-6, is DTGVSQNPRHKITKRGQNVTFRCDPISEHNRLYWYRQTLGQGPEFLTYFQNEAQLEKSRLLSDRFSAERPKGSFSTLEIQRTEQGDSAMYLCASSFGSQLGANVLTFGAGSRLTVL.

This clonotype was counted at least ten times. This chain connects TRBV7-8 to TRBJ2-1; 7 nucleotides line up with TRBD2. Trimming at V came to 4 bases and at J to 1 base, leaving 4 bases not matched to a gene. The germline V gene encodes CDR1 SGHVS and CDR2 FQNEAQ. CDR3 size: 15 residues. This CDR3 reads CASSSSSGSYNEQFF. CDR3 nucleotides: TGTGCCAGCAGCTCCTCTAGCGGATCCTACAATGAGCAGTTCTTC.

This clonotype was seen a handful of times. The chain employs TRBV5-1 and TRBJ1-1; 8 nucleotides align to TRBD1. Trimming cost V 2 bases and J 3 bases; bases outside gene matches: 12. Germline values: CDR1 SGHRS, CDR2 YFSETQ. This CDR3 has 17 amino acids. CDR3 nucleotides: TGCGCCAGCAGCTTCGGGACAGGACTCCGGCGGGACACTGAAGCTTTCTTT. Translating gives CASSFGTGLRRDTEAFF.

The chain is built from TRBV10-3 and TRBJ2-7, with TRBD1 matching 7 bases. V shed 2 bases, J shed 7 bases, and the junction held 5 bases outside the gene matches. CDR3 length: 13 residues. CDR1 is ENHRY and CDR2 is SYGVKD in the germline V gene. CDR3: CAISEGTVNEQYF. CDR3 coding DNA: TGTGCCATCAGTGAGGGGACAGTTAATGAGCAGTACTTC.

The CDR3 region is CATSDTLAGEKTGELFF. The CDR3 DNA reads as TGTGCCACCAGTGATACACTAGCGGGAGAGAAAACCGGGGAGCTGTTTTTT. The chain uses TRBV24-1 and TRBJ2-2, with 11 bases fitting TRBD2. J gave up 5 bases and V 3 bases, and 7 bases lay outside the gene matches. Germline CDR1 and CDR2: KGHDR and SFDVKD. This CDR3 contains 17 residues.

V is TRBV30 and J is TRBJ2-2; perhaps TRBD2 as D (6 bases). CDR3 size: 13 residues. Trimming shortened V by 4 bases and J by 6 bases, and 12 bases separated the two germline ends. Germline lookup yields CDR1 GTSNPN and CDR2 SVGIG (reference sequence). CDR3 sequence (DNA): TGTGCCTGGACCCGGGAGACGGCCGGGGAGCTGTTTTTT. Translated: CAWTRETAGELFF.

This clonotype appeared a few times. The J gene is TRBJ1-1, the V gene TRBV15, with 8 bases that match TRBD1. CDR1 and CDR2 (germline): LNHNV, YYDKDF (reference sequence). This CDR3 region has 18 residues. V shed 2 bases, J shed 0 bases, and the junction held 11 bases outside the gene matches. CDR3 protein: CATSRYGTGLAMNTEAFF. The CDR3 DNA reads TGTGCCACCAGCAGATACGGGACAGGCCTGGCCATGAACACTGAAGCTTTCTTT.

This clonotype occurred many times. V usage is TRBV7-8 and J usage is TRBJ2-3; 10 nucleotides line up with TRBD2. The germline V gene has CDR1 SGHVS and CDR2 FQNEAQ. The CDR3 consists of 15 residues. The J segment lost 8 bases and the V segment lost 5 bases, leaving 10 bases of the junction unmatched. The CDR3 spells CASSPVRSGRGTQYF. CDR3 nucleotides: TGTGCCAGCAGCCCCGTCCGAAGCGGGAGGGGTACGCAGTATTTT.

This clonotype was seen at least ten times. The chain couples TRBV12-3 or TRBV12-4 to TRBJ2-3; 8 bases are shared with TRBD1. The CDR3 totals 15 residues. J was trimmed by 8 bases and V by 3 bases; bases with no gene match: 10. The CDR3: CASSFRQGHVGTQYF. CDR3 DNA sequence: TGTGCCAGCAGTTTTAGACAGGGGCATGTGGGTACGCAGTATTTT.

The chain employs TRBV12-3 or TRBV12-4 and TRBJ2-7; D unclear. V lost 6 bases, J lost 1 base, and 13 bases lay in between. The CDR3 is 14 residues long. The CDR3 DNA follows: TGTGCCAGCAGCTCCGGGTTGGGTTCCTACGAGCAGTACTTC. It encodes CASSSGLGSYEQYF.

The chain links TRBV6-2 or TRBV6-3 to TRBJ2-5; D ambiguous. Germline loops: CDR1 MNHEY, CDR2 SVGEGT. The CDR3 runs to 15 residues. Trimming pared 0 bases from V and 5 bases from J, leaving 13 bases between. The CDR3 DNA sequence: TGTGCCAGCAGTTACTCGATAACCGATATGGAGACCCAGTACTTC. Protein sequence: CASSYSITDMETQYF.

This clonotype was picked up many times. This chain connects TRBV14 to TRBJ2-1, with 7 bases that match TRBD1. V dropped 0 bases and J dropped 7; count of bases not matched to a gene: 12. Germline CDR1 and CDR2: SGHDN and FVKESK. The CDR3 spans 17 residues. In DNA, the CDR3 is TGTGCCAGCAGCCAAGATCTGGGACAGCCCGAACGGAATGAGCAGTTCTTC. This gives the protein CASSQDLGQPERNEQFF.

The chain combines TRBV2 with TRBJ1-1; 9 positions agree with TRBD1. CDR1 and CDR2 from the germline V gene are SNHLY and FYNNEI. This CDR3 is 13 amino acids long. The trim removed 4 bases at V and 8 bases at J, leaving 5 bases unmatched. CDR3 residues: CASSADRGGEAFF. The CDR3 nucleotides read TGTGCCAGCAGTGCAGACAGGGGGGGCGAAGCTTTCTTT.

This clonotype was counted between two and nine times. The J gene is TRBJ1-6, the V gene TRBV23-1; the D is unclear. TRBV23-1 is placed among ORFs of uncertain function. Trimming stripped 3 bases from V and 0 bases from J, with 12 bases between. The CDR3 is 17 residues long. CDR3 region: CASSHPLAFSYNSPLHF. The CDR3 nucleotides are TGCGCCAGCAGTCACCCTTTGGCCTTCTCCTATAATTCACCCCTCCACTTT.

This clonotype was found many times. The CDR3, as DNA: TGTGCCAGCAGCATTAATACAGGATCTGGGGCCAACGTCCTGACTTTC. It is translated as CASSINTGSGANVLTF. This chain joins TRBV7-2 and TRBJ2-6; tentative D call: TRBD1 (5 bases). Trimming shortened V by 5 bases and J by 1 base, and 12 bases separated the two germline ends. Per the germline V gene, CDR1 is SGHTA and CDR2 is FQGNSA. CDR3 length: 16 amino acids.